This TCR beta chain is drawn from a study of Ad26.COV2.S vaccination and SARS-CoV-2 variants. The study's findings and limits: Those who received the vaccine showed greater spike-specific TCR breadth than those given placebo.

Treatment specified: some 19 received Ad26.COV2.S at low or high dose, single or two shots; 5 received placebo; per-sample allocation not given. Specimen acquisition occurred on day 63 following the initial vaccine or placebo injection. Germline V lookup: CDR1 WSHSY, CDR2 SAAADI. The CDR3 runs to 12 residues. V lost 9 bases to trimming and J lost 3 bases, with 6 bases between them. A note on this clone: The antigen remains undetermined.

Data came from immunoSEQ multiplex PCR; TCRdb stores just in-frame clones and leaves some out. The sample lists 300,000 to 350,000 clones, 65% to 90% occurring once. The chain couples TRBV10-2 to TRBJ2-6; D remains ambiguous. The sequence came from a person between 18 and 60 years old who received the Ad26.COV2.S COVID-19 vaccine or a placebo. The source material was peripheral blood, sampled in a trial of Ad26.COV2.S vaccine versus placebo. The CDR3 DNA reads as TGCGCCAGTTCGGATGGGGCCAACGTCCTGACTTTC. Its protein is CASSDGANVLTF.